This entry features one T cell receptor (beta chain) sequence. The source of the sample is a study of blood T cell repertoires in COVID-19. At the level of the study: Sources were T cells, B-cell-depleted T cells, or PBMCs; the material itself was cDNA or gDNA.

Produced via immunoSEQ multiplex PCR; TCRdb's table is partial and in-frame only. The sample lists 330,000 or so clones; 92% were seen once. Participants had their cohort set by participant-reported clinical history. CDR1 is DFQATT, CDR2 SNEGSKA, per germline (reference sequence). Trimming at V came to 6 bases and at J to 7 bases, leaving 12 bases not matched to a gene. The CDR3 spans 16 residues. Sequencing used PBMCs or T cells enriched from blood (not recorded which). The sequence was collected from a woman under 40 who had recovered from COVID-19. V usage is TRBV20-1 and J usage is TRBJ2-1; 13 bases align to TRBD2. The CDR3 is CSASPTSGRAVNEQFF. DNA of the CDR3: TGCAGTGCCAGTCCTACTAGCGGGAGGGCGGTGAATGAGCAGTTCTTC.